A single sample gave rise to the 8 T cell receptor beta chains below, sequenced in a study of tumor and adjacent non-tumor tissue in lung cancer. The library came from three nested PCR rounds adapted from ARM-PCR protocols. MiXCR, run by TCRdb on the multiplex PCR reads, gives a single entry per CDR3 protein. The data show more than 35,000 distinct CDR3 sequences, approximately 59% seen once. RNA was extracted from bulk tissue without any cell sorting. This non-tumor lung sample came from over 3 cm beyond the tumor edge. Material for sequencing was distant non-tumor lung tissue. These TCRs come from a woman in her 40s with non-small cell lung cancer.

Notes on this clonotype: A junction end diverges from the germline sequence, so it may reflect a read error. The rearrangement links TRBV6-5 to TRBJ2-3; 7 positions agree with TRBD2. The CDR3 length is 14 residues. In germline, CDR1 is MNHEY, CDR2 SVGAGI. CDR3 amino acids: CASSPGGITDTQYF. CDR3 coding DNA: TGCGCCAGCAGTCCCGGGGGGATCACAGATACGCAGTATTTT.

This clonotype was seen more than once but under ten times. A clone one base away is much larger, so this may be a read error. The chain uses TRBV6-1 and TRBJ2-2; 8 nucleotides agree with TRBD2. The CDR3 has 20 residues. CDR1 MNHNS and CDR2 SASEGT come from the germline V gene. CDR3 in amino acids: CASRKSKQGIAGSNAGELFF. The CDR3 bases are TGTGCCAGCAGGAAATCAAAACAGGGCATAGCGGGATCGAACGCCGGGGAGCTGTTTTTT.

Details on this clonotype: The junction does not match germline at one end; this may be a read error. The chain links TRBV11-2 to TRBJ2-6; D remains unclear. The germline CDR1 and CDR2 sequences are SGHAT and FQNNGV. This CDR3 region has 16 residues. CDR3 in DNA: TGTGCCGGCAGCAGGTCAGACTTCTCTGGGGCCAACGTCCTGACTTTC. As protein: CAGSRSDFSGANVLTF. Filled out from reference TRBV11-2 and TRBJ2-6, the complete variable domain reads EAGVAQSPRYKIIEKRQSVAFWCNPISGHATLYWYQQILGQGPKLLIQFQNNGVVDDSQLPKDRFSAERLKGVDSTLKIQPAKLEDSAVYLCAGSRSDFSGANVLTFGAGSRLTVL.

Notes on this clonotype: Relative to the germline gene, one junction end is altered; a read error may explain this. V gene TRBV11-2 combines with J gene TRBJ2-1, with D perhaps assigned TRBD1 or TRBD2 (5 bases each). The CDR3 spans 16 residues. Germline V gene sequence: CDR1 SGHAT, CDR2 FQNNGV. CDR3 nucleotide sequence: TGTGCCAGTAGCTTAGAGGAGACTGGGGGTTACAGTGAGCAGTTCTTC. This translates into CASSLEETGGYSEQFF.

V and J are TRBV6-5 and TRBJ1-1, with D tentatively TRBD1 (6 bases). Germline V gives CDR1 MNHEY, CDR2 SVGAGI. The ends were cut back, 11 bases at V and 4 bases at J, with 26 bases in the middle. The CDR3 is made up of 16 amino acids. The CDR3 coding sequence is TGTGCCTCTCGGAGGGAACTCGACAGGCCGATCACTGAAGCTTTCTTT. It translates to CASRRELDRPITEAFF.

This clonotype counts as medium-sized. The chain carries TRBV5-6 and TRBJ2-1, with 14 bases lining up with TRBD2. V shed 7 bases, J shed 3 bases, and the junction held 9 bases outside the gene matches. Germline V gene sequence: CDR1 SGHDT, CDR2 YYEEEE. This CDR3 region has 17 residues. The DNA for the CDR3 is TGTGCCAGCTTGGGGACTAGCGGGGGCCGGAACTACAATGAGCAGTTCTTC. This translates into CASLGTSGGRNYNEQFF.

This clonotype came up many times. The rearrangement joins TRBV28 to TRBJ2-5, with TRBD1 as a possible D gene (6 bases). V was trimmed by 8 bases and J by 5 bases, leaving 21 bases between them. Germline V gene data show CDR1 as MDHEN and CDR2 as SYDVKM. The CDR3 spans 15 residues. The CDR3 loop reads CASENSRGQGETQYF. The DNA for the CDR3 is TGTGCCAGCGAAAATTCTCGAGGGCAGGGGGAGACCCAGTACTTC.

The chain is built from TRBV5-1 and TRBJ1-2, with 8 bases identical to TRBD1. V lost 1 base to trimming and J lost 8 bases; unmatched junction nucleotides: 7. CDR1 is SGHRS, CDR2 YFSETQ, per germline. The CDR3 has 14 residues. Here the CDR3 reads CASSLKGQGSGYTF. CDR3 coding DNA: TGCGCCAGCAGCTTGAAAGGACAGGGTAGCGGCTACACCTTC.